This entry is about one TCR beta chain. This specimen comes from a study of blood T cell repertoires in COVID-19. As for the study in general: The analysed material was cDNA or gDNA that came from T cells, B-cell-depleted T cells, or PBMCs.

The CDR3 runs 17 residues. Germline CDR1 is LNHDA and CDR2 is SQIVND (reference sequence). With V trimmed by 3 bases and J by 3 bases, 6 bases remained unmatched. Authors' data handling: Reference gene primer amplification in the assay estimated nucleated cell counts. Method: immunoSEQ multiplex PCR; TCRdb's copy keeps in-frame clones and lacks some. The DNA was the basis for D and trimming; V, J and clone size are from that table. Here the sample spans about 160,000 clones, roughly 90% being singletons. This sequence was found in a man aged 30 to 45 with COVID-19, enrolled during active disease. The sample consisted of peripheral blood. V is TRBV19 and J is TRBJ2-3, with 13 bases that match TRBD2. CDR3 loop: CASSIILAGGPTDTQYF. CDR3 coding DNA: TGTGCCAGTAGTATCATACTAGCGGGAGGGCCTACAGATACGCAGTATTTT. The complete variable domain, with remaining parts taken from reference TRBV19 and TRBJ2-3, reads DGGITQSPKYLFRKEGQNVTLSCEQNLNHDAMYWYRQDPGQGLRLIYYSQIVNDFQKGDIAEGYSVSREKKESFPLTVTSAQKNPTAFYLCASSIILAGGPTDTQYFGPGTRLTVL.